What follows are 21 T cell receptor beta chains derived from one specimen sequenced in a study of T cells in tuberculosis (dated by TCRdb to 2017 to 2018). Taken with the paper, the label for time point translates to: new active TB diagnosis, blood taken before or within 7 days of starting treatment. Preparation of the library involved the immunoSEQ multiplex PCR assay. What TCRdb holds here is the immuneACCESS table cut down to in-frame rearrangements. Part of the clones is not present; checked against another copy, under half of the missing clones reflect an unresolved V gene, and the others are unexplained. Present in this sample are about 22,000 clones, under 85% of which were seen just once. Clones ranked in the top ten supply about 16% of the sample. The sample consisted of PBMCs, taken at tuberculosis diagnosis. All receptors come from an adult with tuberculosis.

The chain has TRBV27 and TRBJ2-2, with D possibly TRBD2 on 6 matching bases. Trimming shortened V by 1 base and J by 1 base, and 10 bases separated the two germline ends. This CDR3 spans 16 amino acids. Germline CDR1 reads MNHEY; CDR2 reads SMNVEV (reference sequence). The CDR3 protein is CASSLLGRGNTGELFF. For the CDR3, the DNA is TGTGCCAGCAGTTTATTAGGGCGGGGGAACACCGGGGAGCTGTTTTTT.

The rearrangement uses TRBV19 and TRBJ2-7, with a weak D call TRBD1 (6 bases). The CDR3 loop spans 13 amino acids. The V and J ends lost 8 bases and 0 bases respectively, with 11 bases between them. Germline values: CDR1 LNHDA, CDR2 SQIVND (reference sequence). CDR3: CASQRDNSYEQYF. The CDR3 DNA sequence: TGTGCCAGTCAAAGGGACAACTCCTACGAGCAGTACTTC.

The chain carries TRBV19 and TRBJ1-2; 7 positions match TRBD1. Germline assignment: CDR1 LNHDA and CDR2 SQIVND (reference sequence). The CDR3 has 15 residues. The V gene end was trimmed by 4 bases and the J gene end by 1 base; junction bases not matched to a gene: 6. The CDR3 spells CASSTGQPNNYGYTF. The CDR3 nucleotides read TGTGCCAGTAGTACGGGACAGCCTAATAACTATGGCTACACCTTC.

This clone appeared a single time. This chain connects TRBV5-1 to TRBJ2-1; 7 nucleotides line up with TRBD2. CDR1 and CDR2 from the germline V gene are SGHRS and YFSETQ. The V segment lost 0 bases and the J segment 3 bases; nucleotides outside the gene matches: 3. This CDR3 region has 15 residues. The CDR3 coding sequence is TGCGCCAGCAGCTTGGGGGCTAGCGGCTACAATGAGCAGTTCTTC. Amino acid sequence: CASSLGASGYNEQFF.

Here the CDR3 DNA reads TGCGCCAGCAGTCAGGACAGGGGCTATCAGCCCCAGCATTTT. It is translated as CASSQDRGYQPQHF. V usage is TRBV10-1 and J usage is TRBJ1-5; 9 bases line up with TRBD1. This CDR3 spans 14 amino acids. J was trimmed by 5 bases and V by 5 bases; bases with no gene match: 4. The germline V gene has CDR1 WNHNN and CDR2 SYGVQD (reference sequence).

V gene TRBV4-3 combines with J gene TRBJ2-3, with 12 bases that match TRBD2. The CDR3 is 17 amino acids. Germline CDR1 reads LGHNA; CDR2 reads YSLEER. The V gene end was trimmed by 0 bases and the J gene end by 4 bases; junction bases not matched to a gene: 5. The CDR3 loop reads CASSQDLAGGQADTQYF. The DNA for the CDR3 is TGCGCCAGCAGCCAAGATCTAGCGGGGGGGCAAGCAGATACGCAGTATTTT.

This clone was detected only once. This chain uses TRBV9 with TRBJ1-4; tentatively, D is TRBD1 (5 bases). In germline, CDR1 is SGDLS, CDR2 YYNGEE. Trimming removed 0 bases at V and 8 bases at J, with 14 bases between. This CDR3 has 15 amino acids. CDR3 bases: TGTGCCAGCAGCGTAGCGGAGGGGATAAAGGAAAAACTGTTTTTT. Amino acids: CASSVAEGIKEKLFF. Together with reference TRBV9 and TRBJ1-4, the CDR3 gives the full variable domain: DSGVTQTPKHLITATGQRVTLRCSPRSGDLSVYWYQQSLDQGLQFLIQYYNGEERAKGNILERFSAQQFPDLHSELNLSSLELGDSALYFCASSVAEGIKEKLFFGSGTQLSVL.

The chain is built from TRBV6-1 and TRBJ2-3, with 10 bases aligning to TRBD2. CDR1 MNHNS and CDR2 SASEGT come from the germline V gene. There are 15 residues in the CDR3. The V gene end was trimmed by 3 bases and the J gene end by 6 bases; junction bases not matched to a gene: 6. The DNA for the CDR3 is TGTGCCAGCAGTGAGCCAGCGGGAGGGCGGGATACGCAGTATTTT. It translates to CASSEPAGGRDTQYF.

This chain connects TRBV6-1 to TRBJ2-5; TRBD2 matches at 8 bases. The CDR3 has 15 residues. V lost 1 base to trimming and J lost 6 bases; unmatched junction nucleotides: 7. CDR1 is MNHNS, CDR2 SASEGT, per germline. CDR3 region: CASSEGSGGDKTQYF. In nucleotides, the CDR3 is TGTGCCAGCAGTGAAGGGAGCGGGGGCGATAAGACCCAGTACTTC.

The V and J genes are TRBV10-3 and TRBJ2-6, with 7 positions matching TRBD1. The junction had 10 bases not matched to a gene; V was cut back by 6 bases and J by 2 bases. The germline V gene encodes CDR1 ENHRY and CDR2 SYGVKD. The CDR3 is 17 amino acids. In DNA, the CDR3 is TGTGCCATCAGAGAAGGACAGGCCTCGCCTGGGGCCAACGTCCTGACTTTC. This sequence encodes CAIREGQASPGANVLTF.

The chain uses TRBV15 and TRBJ1-1, with D perhaps matching TRBD1 (5 bases). The CDR3 covers 15 residues. Germline V CDR1 and CDR2: LNHNV, YYDKDF (reference sequence). V lost 0 bases and J 3 bases, leaving 11 bases between the germline ends. The CDR3 loop reads CATSRDQGAYTEAFF. The CDR3 DNA follows: TGTGCCACCAGCAGAGATCAGGGTGCCTACACTGAAGCTTTCTTT.

This sequence joins TRBV10-3 and TRBJ1-4, with 11 bases identical to TRBD1. The CDR3 has 15 amino acids. Trimming removed 2 bases from V and 10 bases from J; junction bases left unmatched: 6. CDR1 ENHRY and CDR2 SYGVKD come from the germline V gene. CDR3 in amino acids: CAISELSGQGAKLFF. CDR3 nucleotide sequence: TGTGCCATCAGTGAGCTCTCCGGACAGGGGGCAAAACTGTTTTTT.

The chain combines TRBV10-3 with TRBJ1-2; 10 positions match TRBD1. Unmatched junction bases numbered 6, after V lost 4 bases and J lost 7 bases. The CDR3 has 14 residues. CDR1 and CDR2 from the germline V gene are ENHRY and SYGVKD. This CDR3 is CAISGPGTGVGYTF. CDR3 DNA sequence: TGTGCCATCAGTGGTCCTGGGACAGGGGTTGGCTACACCTTC.

The rearrangement joins TRBV5-1 to TRBJ2-2; no reliable D call. V was pared by 1 base and J by 4 bases, with 8 bases between. CDR3 size: 14 residues. Germline-derived CDR1 and CDR2 are SGHRS and YFSETQ. The CDR3 coding sequence is TGCGCCAGCAGCTTGACTCCCGGCACCGGGGAGCTGTTTTTT. This gives the protein CASSLTPGTGELFF. The entire variable domain, with the rest obtained from reference TRBV5-1 and TRBJ2-2, is as follows: KAGVTQTPRYLIKTRGQQVTLSCSPISGHRSVSWYQQTPGQGLQFLFEYFSETQRNKGNFPGRFSGRQFSNSRSEMNVSTLELGDSALYLCASSLTPGTGELFFGEGSRLTVL.

This chain connects TRBV6-5 to TRBJ1-5; possibly TRBD1 for D (5 bases). Looked up from germline, CDR1 is MNHEY and CDR2 is SVGAGI. Between the trimmed V and J ends, which lost 6 bases and 5 bases, there was a span of 11 bases. The CDR3 consists of 13 residues. CDR3 amino acids: CASSPGFDQPQHF. The CDR3 nucleotides read TGTGCCAGCAGCCCAGGGTTTGATCAGCCCCAGCATTTT.

The chain combines TRBV7-9 with TRBJ2-7; D is ambiguous. Germline loops: CDR1 SEHNR, CDR2 FQNEAQ (reference sequence). CDR3 length equals 13 residues. The ends were cut back, 2 bases at V and 3 bases at J, with 8 bases in the middle. The CDR3 DNA is TGTGCCAGCAGCTTAACGTCTAGCTACGAGCAGTACTTC. Protein: CASSLTSSYEQYF.

The chain is built from TRBV15 and TRBJ2-3; D not resolved. Germline lookup yields CDR1 LNHNV and CDR2 YYDKDF (reference sequence). The CDR3 contains 16 residues. Trimming stripped 0 bases from V and 4 bases from J, with 14 bases between. CDR3: CATSRDPPKLADTQYF. The DNA of the CDR3 is TGTGCCACCAGCAGAGACCCGCCTAAACTTGCAGATACGCAGTATTTT.

The gene calls are TRBV5-4 and TRBJ1-4, with TRBD1 matching 8 bases. Germline values: CDR1 SGHNT, CDR2 YYREEE (reference sequence). Unmatched junction bases numbered 7, after V lost 0 bases and J lost 6 bases. The CDR3 consists of 16 residues. CDR3 sequence reads: CASSLGSTGADEKLFF. In nucleotides, the CDR3 is TGTGCCAGCAGCTTGGGGTCGACAGGGGCTGATGAAAAACTGTTTTTT.

This chain links TRBV2 with TRBJ2-7; TRBD1 aligns across 7 bases. The germline CDR1 and CDR2 sequences are SNHLY and FYNNEI. The CDR3 runs to 14 residues. V was clipped by 5 bases and J by 0 bases; unmatched bases: 4. The CDR3 DNA follows: TGTGCCAGCAGTCCGGACAGGAGCTCCTACGAGCAGTACTTC. Protein: CASSPDRSSYEQYF. The full variable domain, rest sourced from reference TRBV2 and TRBJ2-7, is EPEVTQTPSHQVTQMGQEVILRCVPISNHLYFYWYRQILGQKVEFLVSFYNNEISEKSEIFDDQFSVERPDGSNFTLKIRSTKLEDSAMYFCASSPDRSSYEQYFGPGTRLTVT.

The chain employs TRBV7-9 and TRBJ2-1, with a tentative D call TRBD1 (5 bases). CDR1 and CDR2 (germline): SEHNR, FQNEAQ (reference sequence). V lost 5 bases and J lost 5, with 10 bases in between. This CDR3 has 13 residues. CDR3 in amino acids: CASSQGTDNEQFF. CDR3 DNA: TGTGCCAGCAGCCAGGGCACAGACAATGAGCAGTTCTTC.

The chain links TRBV7-2 to TRBJ1-2, with D possibly matching TRBD1 (5 bases). V lost 4 bases and J 4 bases, leaving 13 bases between the germline ends. This CDR3 has 14 residues. Germline CDR1 reads SGHTA; CDR2 reads FQGNSA. The CDR3 DNA is TGTGCCAGCAGCTCCCAAGGGGTCCTCTATGGCTACACCTTC. Its protein is CASSSQGVLYGYTF. The variable domain in full, completed from reference TRBV7-2 and TRBJ1-2, reads GAGVSQSPSNKVTEKGKDVELRCDPISGHTALYWYRQSLGQGLEFLIYFQGNSAPDKSGLPSDRFSAERTGGSVSTLTIQRTQQEDSAVYLCASSSQGVLYGYTFGSGTRLTVV.